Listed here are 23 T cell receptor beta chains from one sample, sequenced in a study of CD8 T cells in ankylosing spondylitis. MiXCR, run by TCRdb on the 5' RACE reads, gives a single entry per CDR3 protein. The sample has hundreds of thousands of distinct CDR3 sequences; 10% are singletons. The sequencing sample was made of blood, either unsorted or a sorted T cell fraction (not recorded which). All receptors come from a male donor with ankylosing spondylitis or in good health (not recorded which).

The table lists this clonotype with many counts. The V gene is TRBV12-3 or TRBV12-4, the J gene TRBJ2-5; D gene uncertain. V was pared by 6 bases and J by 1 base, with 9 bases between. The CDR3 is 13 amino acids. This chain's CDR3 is CASSFNSQETQYF. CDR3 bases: TGTGCCAGCAGCTTTAACAGCCAAGAGACCCAGTACTTC.

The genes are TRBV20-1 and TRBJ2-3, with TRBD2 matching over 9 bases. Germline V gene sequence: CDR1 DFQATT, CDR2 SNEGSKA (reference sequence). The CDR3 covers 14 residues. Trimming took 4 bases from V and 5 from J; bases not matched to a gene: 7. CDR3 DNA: TGCAGTGCTAACGGCGGGGGGGCGGGAGATACGCAGTATTTT. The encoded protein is CSANGGGAGDTQYF.

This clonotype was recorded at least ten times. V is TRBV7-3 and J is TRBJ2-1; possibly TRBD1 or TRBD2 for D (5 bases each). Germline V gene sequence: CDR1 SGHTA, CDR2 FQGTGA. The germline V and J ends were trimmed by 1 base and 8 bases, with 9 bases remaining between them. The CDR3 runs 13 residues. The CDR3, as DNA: TGTGCCAGCAGCTTAATCCGGGGCGATGAGCAGTTCTTC. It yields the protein CASSLIRGDEQFF.

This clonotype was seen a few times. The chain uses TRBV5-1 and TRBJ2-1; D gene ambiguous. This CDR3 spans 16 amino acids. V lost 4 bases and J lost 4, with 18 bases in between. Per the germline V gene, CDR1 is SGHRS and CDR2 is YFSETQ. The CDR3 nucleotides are TGCGCCAGCAGCCTGGGTTCGGGTGTCGGGTACAATGAGCAGTTCTTC. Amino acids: CASSLGSGVGYNEQFF. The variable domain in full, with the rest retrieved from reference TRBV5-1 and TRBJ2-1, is KAGVTQTPRYLIKTRGQQVTLSCSPISGHRSVSWYQQTPGQGLQFLFEYFSETQRNKGNFPGRFSGRQFSNSRSEMNVSTLELGDSALYLCASSLGSGVGYNEQFFGPGTRLTVL.

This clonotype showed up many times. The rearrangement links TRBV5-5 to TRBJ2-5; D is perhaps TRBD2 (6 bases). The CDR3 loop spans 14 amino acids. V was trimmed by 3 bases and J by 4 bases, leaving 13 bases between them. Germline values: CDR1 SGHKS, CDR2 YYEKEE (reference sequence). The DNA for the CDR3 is TGTGCCAGCAGCTCGGCCTTGGGGGGAGAGACCCAGTACTTC. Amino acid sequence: CASSSALGGETQYF.

The DNA for the CDR3 is TGTGCCAGCAGCTTAGGGAGCGGGATCCCCAATGAGCAGTTCTTC. Protein sequence: CASSLGSGIPNEQFF. The chain uses TRBV7-3 and TRBJ2-1; 7 nucleotides align to TRBD2. CDR3 length: 15 residues. The ends lost 2 bases at V and 6 bases at J; junction bases unmatched: 7. The germline V gene encodes CDR1 SGHTA and CDR2 FQGTGA.

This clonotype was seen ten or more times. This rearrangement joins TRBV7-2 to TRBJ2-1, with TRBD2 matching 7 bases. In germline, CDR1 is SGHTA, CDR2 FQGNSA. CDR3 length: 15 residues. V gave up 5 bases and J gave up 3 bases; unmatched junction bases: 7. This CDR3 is CASSLERGNYNEQFF. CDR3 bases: TGTGCCAGCAGCCTCGAGCGGGGCAACTACAATGAGCAGTTCTTC.

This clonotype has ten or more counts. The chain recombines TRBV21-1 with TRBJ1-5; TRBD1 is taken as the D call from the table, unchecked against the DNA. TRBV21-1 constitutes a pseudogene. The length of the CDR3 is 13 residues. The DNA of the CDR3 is TGTGCCAGCAGCCCAGGGGGTAGGCAGCCCCAGCATTTT. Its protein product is CASSPGGRQPQHF.

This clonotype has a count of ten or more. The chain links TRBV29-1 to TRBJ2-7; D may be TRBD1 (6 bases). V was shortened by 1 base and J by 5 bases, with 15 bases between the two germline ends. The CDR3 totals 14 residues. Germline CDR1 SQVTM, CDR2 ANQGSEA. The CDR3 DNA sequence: TGCAGCGTTGAAGTCACAGGGTCCGCGGACGAGCAGTACTTC. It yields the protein CSVEVTGSADEQYF.

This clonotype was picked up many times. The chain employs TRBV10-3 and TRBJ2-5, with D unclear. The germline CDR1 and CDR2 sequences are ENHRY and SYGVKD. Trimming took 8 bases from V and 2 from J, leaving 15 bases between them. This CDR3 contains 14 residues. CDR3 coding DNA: TGTGCCATCGGGCAGGCAGCTAGTCAAGAGACCCAGTACTTC. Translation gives CAIGQAASQETQYF.

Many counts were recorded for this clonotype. The CDR3 DNA sequence: TGCAGTGCTAGAAAGGGGGGAGGGAACACTGAAGCTTTCTTT. This encodes CSARKGGGNTEAFF. This chain links TRBV20-1 with TRBJ1-1, with a possible D match to TRBD1 (6 bases). The CDR3 spans 14 residues. The V end was cut by 2 bases, the J end by 1 base, with 11 bases between. Germline values: CDR1 DFQATT, CDR2 SNEGSKA (reference sequence).

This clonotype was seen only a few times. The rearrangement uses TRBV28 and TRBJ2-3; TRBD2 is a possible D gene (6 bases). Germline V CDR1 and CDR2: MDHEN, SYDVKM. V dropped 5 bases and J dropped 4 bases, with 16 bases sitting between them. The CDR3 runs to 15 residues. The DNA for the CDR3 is TGTGCCAGCAGTACTCCGAGCGGGCCCCCAGATACGCAGTATTTT. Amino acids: CASSTPSGPPDTQYF.

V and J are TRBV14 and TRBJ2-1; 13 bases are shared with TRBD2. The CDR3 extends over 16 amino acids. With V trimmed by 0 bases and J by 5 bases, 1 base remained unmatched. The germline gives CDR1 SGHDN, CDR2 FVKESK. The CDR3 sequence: CASSQDGLAGDNEQFF. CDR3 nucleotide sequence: TGTGCCAGCAGCCAAGACGGACTAGCGGGGGACAATGAGCAGTTCTTC.

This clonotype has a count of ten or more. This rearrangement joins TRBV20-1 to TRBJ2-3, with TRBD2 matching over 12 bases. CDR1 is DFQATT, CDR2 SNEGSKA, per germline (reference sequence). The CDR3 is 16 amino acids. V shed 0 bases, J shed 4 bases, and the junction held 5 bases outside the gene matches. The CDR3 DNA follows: TGCAGTGCTAGAGATCTAGCGGGGGGGCCAGCAGATACGCAGTATTTT. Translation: CSARDLAGGPADTQYF.

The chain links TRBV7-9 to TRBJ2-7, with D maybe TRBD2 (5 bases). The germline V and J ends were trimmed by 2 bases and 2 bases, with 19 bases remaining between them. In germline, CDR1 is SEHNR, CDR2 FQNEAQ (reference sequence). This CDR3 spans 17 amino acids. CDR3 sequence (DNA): TGTGCCAGCAGCTTACTAGAGGGTCCGACGGCGACCTACGAGCAGTACTTC. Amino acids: CASSLLEGPTATYEQYF.

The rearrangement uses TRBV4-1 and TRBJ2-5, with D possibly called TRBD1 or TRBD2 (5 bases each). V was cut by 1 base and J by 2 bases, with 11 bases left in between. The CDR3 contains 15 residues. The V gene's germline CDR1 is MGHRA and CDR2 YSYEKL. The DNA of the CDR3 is TGCGCCAGCAGCCAAGCAGGGACCCTTCAAGAGACCCAGTACTTC. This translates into CASSQAGTLQETQYF.

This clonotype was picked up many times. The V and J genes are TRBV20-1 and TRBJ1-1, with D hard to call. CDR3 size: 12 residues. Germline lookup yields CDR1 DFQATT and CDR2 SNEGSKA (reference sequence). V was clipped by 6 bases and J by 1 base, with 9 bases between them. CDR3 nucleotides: TGCAGTGCGGAACAAAAGAACACTGAAGCTTTCTTT. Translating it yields CSAEQKNTEAFF.

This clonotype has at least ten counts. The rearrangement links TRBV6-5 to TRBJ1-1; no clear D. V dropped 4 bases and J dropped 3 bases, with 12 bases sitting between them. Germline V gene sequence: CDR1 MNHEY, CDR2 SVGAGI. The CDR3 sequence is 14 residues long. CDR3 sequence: CASSSNSKYTEAFF. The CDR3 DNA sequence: TGTGCCAGCAGTTCCAACTCTAAATACACTGAAGCTTTCTTT.

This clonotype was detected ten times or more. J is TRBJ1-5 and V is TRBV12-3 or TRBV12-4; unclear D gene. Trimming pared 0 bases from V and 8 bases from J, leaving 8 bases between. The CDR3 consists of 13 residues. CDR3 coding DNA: TGTGCCAGCAGTTTAGCTGAGGGTGAGCCCCAGCATTTT. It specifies CASSLAEGEPQHF.

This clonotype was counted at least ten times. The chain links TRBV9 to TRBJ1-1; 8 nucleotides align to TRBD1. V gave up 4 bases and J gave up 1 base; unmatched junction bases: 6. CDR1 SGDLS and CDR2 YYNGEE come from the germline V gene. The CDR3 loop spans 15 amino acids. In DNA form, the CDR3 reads TGTGCCAGCAGCACGGACGACAGGGGGAACACTGAAGCTTTCTTT. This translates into CASSTDDRGNTEAFF.

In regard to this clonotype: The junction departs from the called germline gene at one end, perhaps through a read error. The CDR3 DNA reads TGTGCCAGCAGCCCTGTGCAGAAGAGCACAGATATGCAGTATTTT. Its translation is CASSPVQKSTDMQYF. V gene TRBV28 combines with J gene TRBJ2-3, with D unclear. Germline values: CDR1 MDHEN, CDR2 SYDVKM. The CDR3 has 15 residues.

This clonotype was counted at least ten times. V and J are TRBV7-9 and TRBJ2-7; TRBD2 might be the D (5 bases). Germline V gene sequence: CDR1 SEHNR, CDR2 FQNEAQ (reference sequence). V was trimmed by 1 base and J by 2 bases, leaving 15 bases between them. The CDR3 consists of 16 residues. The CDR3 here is CASSLEGGSRPYEQYF. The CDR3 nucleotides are TGTGCCAGCAGCTTAGAAGGTGGGAGCCGTCCCTACGAGCAGTACTTC. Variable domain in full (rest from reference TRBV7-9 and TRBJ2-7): DTGVSQNPRHKITKRGQNVTFRCDPISEHNRLYWYRQTLGQGPEFLTYFQNEAQLEKSRLLSDRFSAERPKGSFSTLEIQRTEQGDSAMYLCASSLEGGSRPYEQYFGPGTRLTVT.

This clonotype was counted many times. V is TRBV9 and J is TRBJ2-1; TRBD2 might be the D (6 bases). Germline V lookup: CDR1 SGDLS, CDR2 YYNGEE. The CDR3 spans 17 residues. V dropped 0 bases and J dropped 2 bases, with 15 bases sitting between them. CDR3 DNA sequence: TGTGCCAGCAGCGTAGTGGGGCGGAGGGAGCCCTACAATGAGCAGTTCTTC. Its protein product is CASSVVGRREPYNEQFF. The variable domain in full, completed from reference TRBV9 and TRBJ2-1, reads DSGVTQTPKHLITATGQRVTLRCSPRSGDLSVYWYQQSLDQGLQFLIQYYNGEERAKGNILERFSAQQFPDLHSELNLSSLELGDSALYFCASSVVGRREPYNEQFFGPGTRLTVL.